This T cell receptor beta chain was recorded in a study of metastatic and nonmetastatic thyroid tumors. Overall study results and limits: In blood and tumor, TCR beta diversity was reportedly significantly higher in malignant thyroid tumors than in benign nodules.

Thyroid surgery had not been preceded by any treatment in any patient. Trimming shortened V by 8 bases and J by 2 bases, and 24 bases separated the two germline ends. This CDR3 is 17 amino acids long. Germline V gene lookup returns CDR1 MNHNS and CDR2 SASEGT. TCRdb re-called clones via MiXCR from the PCR reads. The data contain about 92,000 clones, 15% of them singletons. This clone was recorded at least ten times. Its antigen is currently unknown. The sequenced sample consisted of blood. The chain uses TRBV6-1 and TRBJ1-2; D remains ambiguous. The sequence was obtained from a female donor with papillary thyroid cancer or a benign thyroid nodule (not recorded which). Some clones in this sample may be carry-over from other donors' samples. This chain's CDR3 is CASLSSEAYRLNYGYTF. CDR3 coding DNA: TGTGCCAGCCTAAGTTCCGAGGCCTACCGACTAAACTATGGCTACACCTTC.